This TCR beta chain was identified in a study of blood T cell repertoires in COVID-19. Study summary: In each case, the material was cDNA or gDNA derived from T cells, B-cell-depleted T cells, or PBMCs.

TCRdb keeps only in-frame clones here, not all; method: immunoSEQ multiplex PCR. The table includes over 10,000 clones, around 80% detected once. This clone was detected once. J lost 4 bases, V lost 3 bases, and 3 bases had no gene match. CDR1 and CDR2 from the germline V gene are SGHTA and FQGNSA. The CDR3 is 14 amino acids. This receptor was taken from a human donor in a cohort sampled during active COVID-19. The chain links TRBV7-2 to TRBJ1-1; 9 positions agree with TRBD1. The sequencing sample was made of peripheral blood. CDR3 DNA: TGTGCCAGCAGCTTCGGGACAGGGTTCACTGAAGCTTTCTTT. Residues: CASSFGTGFTEAFF.